Following are 13 T cell receptor beta chains from one sample sequenced in a study of T-cell reconstitution after alpha-beta-depleted transplantation in children. Library preparation (for TCRbeta) was performed with unique molecular identifiers. In TCRdb, the PCR reads were re-called with MiXCR into one record per CDR3 protein. The table has about 220,000 distinct CDR3 sequences, roughly a sixth seen once. This sample comprised PBMCs, mostly from graft donor cells, obtained 360 days after TCRalphabeta/CD19-depleted stem cell transplant. The source is a male patient between 2 and 10 years old who had a stem cell transplant for acute lymphoblastic leukemia, so the T cells may come from the graft donor.

This clonotype turned up a few times. The rearrangement joins TRBV7-2 to TRBJ1-6; no firm D call. Germline V lookup: CDR1 SGHTA, CDR2 FQGNSA. V was pared by 5 bases and J by 9 bases, with 14 bases between. The CDR3 runs to 14 residues. The CDR3, as DNA: TGTGCCAGCAGCCTGGGTCCCGGGGTTTCACCCCTCCACTTT. Its protein is CASSLGPGVSPLHF.

This clonotype was picked up a small number of times. The chain uses TRBV20-1 and TRBJ1-2, with D perhaps matching TRBD1 (5 bases). Germline V CDR1 and CDR2: DFQATT, SNEGSKA (reference sequence). The CDR3 loop spans 11 amino acids. V lost 5 bases and J 2 bases, leaving 6 bases between the germline ends. The CDR3 bases are TGCAGTGCTTGGGACAACTATGGCTACACCTTC. This gives the protein CSAWDNYGYTF.

This clonotype was detected a few times. This chain connects TRBV24-1 to TRBJ1-2; D gene unclear. The CDR3 length is 14 residues. Germline lookup yields CDR1 KGHDR and CDR2 SFDVKD. V was pared by 9 bases and J by 3 bases, with 16 bases between. Written as DNA, the CDR3 is TGTGCCACCGATTCTCTAGCTGAAGACTATGGCTACACCTTC. This encodes CATDSLAEDYGYTF.

The rearrangement links TRBV20-1 to TRBJ2-5, with D maybe TRBD1 (6 bases). V lost 3 bases and J 2 bases, leaving 13 bases between the germline ends. Germline loops: CDR1 DFQATT, CDR2 SNEGSKA (reference sequence). The CDR3 is made up of 14 amino acids. Here the CDR3 reads CSASGGQKQETQYF. The CDR3 DNA reads TGCAGTGCTAGTGGGGGACAAAAGCAAGAGACCCAGTACTTC.

V is TRBV5-1 and J is TRBJ2-1; TRBD2 matches at 10 bases. Trimming removed 2 bases from V and 0 bases from J; junction bases left unmatched: 8. The CDR3 totals 18 residues. Per germline, CDR1 SGHRS and CDR2 YFSETQ. The CDR3 protein is CASSLGLAVLSSYNEQFF. The CDR3, as DNA: TGCGCCAGCAGCTTAGGACTAGCGGTCCTCAGCTCCTACAATGAGCAGTTCTTC.

This chain joins TRBV12-3 or TRBV12-4 and TRBJ2-1, with 7 bases aligning to TRBD1. Trimming took 6 bases from V and 8 from J; bases not matched to a gene: 13. The CDR3 is 15 residues long. The DNA of the CDR3 is TGTGCCAGCAGACCCGACAGGGTGGGGAACTATGAGCAGTTCTTC. It yields the protein CASRPDRVGNYEQFF.

This clonotype came up a few times. This chain's CDR3 is CSASRDSTDTQYF. In nucleotides, the CDR3 is TGCAGTGCTAGTAGGGACAGCACAGATACGCAGTATTTT. V gene TRBV20-1 combines with J gene TRBJ2-3, with D tentatively TRBD1 or TRBD2 (5 bases each). Germline V CDR1 and CDR2: DFQATT, SNEGSKA (reference sequence). V lost 3 bases, J lost 0 bases, and 7 bases lay in between. CDR3 length: 13 amino acids.

This clonotype was recorded many times. The chain employs TRBV5-5 and TRBJ2-3; D is unresolved. The CDR3 loop spans 13 amino acids. Germline V gene sequence: CDR1 SGHKS, CDR2 YYEKEE (reference sequence). The germline V and J ends were trimmed by 2 bases and 2 bases, with 6 bases remaining between them. The CDR3, as DNA: TGTGCCAGCAGCTTAGGTTACACAGATACGCAGTATTTT. Translating it yields CASSLGYTDTQYF.

V and J are TRBV12-3 or TRBV12-4 and TRBJ2-5; a weak D match, TRBD1 (6 bases). The CDR3 contains 14 residues. Trimming stripped 5 bases from V and 0 bases from J, with 10 bases between. CDR3 in DNA: TGTGCCAGCAGTCGCGACAGGTACCAAGAGACCCAGTACTTC. This gives the protein CASSRDRYQETQYF.

The chain joins TRBV7-2 to TRBJ1-5; D gene uncertain. Germline V gene sequence: CDR1 SGHTA, CDR2 FQGNSA. Trimming left V 5 bases short and J 1 base short, with 3 bases between. This CDR3 is 12 amino acids long. Here the CDR3 reads CASSPSNQPQHF. For the CDR3, the DNA is TGTGCCAGCAGCCCAAGCAATCAGCCCCAGCATTTT.

V is TRBV6-1 and J is TRBJ1-6; 8 bases match TRBD1. CDR1 is MNHNS and CDR2 is SASEGT in the germline V gene. The CDR3 totals 19 residues. V lost 5 bases and J lost 7; bases outside the gene matches: 19. The CDR3 sequence: CASSLVRGQGQAVNSPLHF. In nucleotides, the CDR3 is TGTGCCAGCAGTCTCGTCAGAGGCCAGGGACAGGCTGTCAATTCACCCCTCCACTTT.

There are a few counts of this clonotype. The rearrangement uses TRBV5-4 and TRBJ2-7; 7 bases align to TRBD1. CDR1 is SGHNT, CDR2 YYREEE, per germline (reference sequence). The CDR3 is 14 amino acids. V shed 4 bases and J 5 bases; nucleotides not matched to a gene: 9. The CDR3 DNA reads TGTGCCAGCAGCCACCAGACAGGGTATGACGAGCAGTACTTC. Translated, it gives CASSHQTGYDEQYF. Combining the CDR3 with reference TRBV5-4 and TRBJ2-7 gives the whole variable domain ETGVTQSPTHLIKTRGQQVTLRCSSQSGHNTVSWYQQALGQGPQFIFQYYREEENGRGNFPPRFSGLQFPNYSSELNVNALELDDSALYLCASSHQTGYDEQYFGPGTRLTVT.

The chain uses TRBV12-3 or TRBV12-4 and TRBJ2-2, with D possibly matching TRBD2 (6 bases). Trimming removed 3 bases at V and 0 bases at J, with 11 bases between. The CDR3 length is 16 residues. The CDR3 bases are TGTGCCAGCAGTTTTGGAGGGCCCCCGAACACCGGGGAGCTGTTTTTT. Encoded protein: CASSFGGPPNTGELFF.